The clone carrying this TCR beta chain was counted between two and nine times. This record belongs to a study of blood T cell repertoires in COVID-19. About the study: There were acute and convalescent COVID-19 samples, and they came from the United States, Italy and Spain.

Trimming left V 9 bases short and J 2 bases short, with 16 bases between. The CDR3 extends over 14 amino acids. The germline gives CDR1 KGHDR, CDR2 SFDVKD. Some clones are missing from TCRdb's copy, which holds only in-frame ones; the method was immunoSEQ multiplex PCR. The sample gives 95,000 or so clones, about 80% of which show up once; nearly 25% is in the top ten. Sequencing was done on a sample of peripheral blood. V and J are TRBV24-1 and TRBJ2-7, with D tentatively TRBD1 (6 bases). This TCR derives from a human donor in a cohort sampled during active COVID-19. The CDR3 region has the DNA TGTGCCACCGGAAAAGGGACACCCCCCTACGAGCAGTACTTC. Translation: CATGKGTPPYEQYF.